This TCR beta chain derives from a study of T cell responses to AZD1222 COVID-19 vaccine. Findings of the study overall: No repertoire was sampled before or during the peak T cell response, only after it. Only a handful of AZD1222 recipients, several in all, had baseline seropositivity. Mostly white British, mostly female donors; authors suggested clonal diversity may be underestimated. Receipt of two AZD1222 doses was followed by a rise in Spike-specific TCR breadth and depth.

Regarding this clone: Its antigen is undetermined.

Clones were sequenced by immunoSEQ multiplex PCR, and TCRdb holds only the in-frame ones, with some missing. The table lists 130,000 or so clones, approximately 90% of them singletons, with 6% to 9% in the top ten. The V gene's germline CDR1 is LGHDT and CDR2 YNNKEL (reference sequence). J was trimmed by 4 bases and V by 10 bases; bases with no gene match: 8. The CDR3 totals 13 residues. The sequencing used peripheral blood, collected on day 0 of AZD1222 vaccination. J is TRBJ2-7 and V is TRBV3-1 (or the pseudogene TRBV3-2); 9 bases map to TRBD2. The source is an adult in good health. CDR3 DNA: TGTGCCACCCTGGGAAGCGGGGGGTACGAGCAGTACTTC. Encoded protein: CATLGSGGYEQYF.